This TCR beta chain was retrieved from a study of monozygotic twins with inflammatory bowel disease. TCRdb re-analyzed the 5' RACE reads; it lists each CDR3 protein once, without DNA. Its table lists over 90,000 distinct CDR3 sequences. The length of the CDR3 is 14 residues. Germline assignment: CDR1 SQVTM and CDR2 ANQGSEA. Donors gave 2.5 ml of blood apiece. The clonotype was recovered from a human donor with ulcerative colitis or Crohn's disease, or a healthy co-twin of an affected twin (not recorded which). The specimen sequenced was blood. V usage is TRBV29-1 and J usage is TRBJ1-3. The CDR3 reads CSVERRGSGNTIYF.